This T cell receptor (beta chain) was identified in a study of T cell responses to AZD1222 COVID-19 vaccine. Measured with immunoSEQ multiplex PCR; TCRdb has only the in-frame clones, and not every one. The data show approximately 80,000 clones, 70% to 90% seen once. Whole-study findings and limits: CD4 TCRs associated with vaccination spanned spike, dominating at 160-218 and 743-854. Among the donors, most were white British and more were female, and clonal diversity was possibly underestimated. Following two doses of AZD1222, Spike-specific TCR breadth and depth rose.

Remarks on this clone: Antigen unknown.

Sequenced material: peripheral blood, taken on day 0 of MenACWY control vaccination. The receptor comes from an adult in good health.

CDR3 sequence reads: CASSTASGAPDTQYF. Here the CDR3 DNA reads TGTGCCAGTAGTACGGCTAGCGGGGCCCCAGATACGCAGTATTTT. The rearrangement links TRBV19 to TRBJ2-3, with 9 bases identical to TRBD2. CDR1 and CDR2 from the germline V gene are LNHDA and SQIVND (reference sequence). CDR3 length: 15 amino acids. The J segment lost 4 bases and the V segment lost 4 bases, leaving 6 bases of the junction unmatched.